Listed here are 18 T cell receptor beta chains from one sample, sequenced in a study of blood T cell repertoires in COVID-19. Produced via immunoSEQ multiplex PCR; TCRdb's table is partial and in-frame only. In the table there are about 320,000 clones, almost 85% of which are singletons. Sequencing used peripheral blood. The receptor set was obtained from a human donor in a cohort sampled during active COVID-19.

The V call is TRBV7-2, the J call TRBJ2-3, with D maybe TRBD1 (5 bases). Trimming cost V 2 bases and J 6 bases, with 9 bases left between them. There are 13 residues in the CDR3. The germline gives CDR1 SGHTA, CDR2 FQGNSA. CDR3 sequence (DNA): TGTGCCAGCAGCTTACTACAGGCGGATACGCAGTATTTT. Its translation is CASSLLQADTQYF.

The V gene is TRBV20-1, the J gene TRBJ1-1; no reliable D call. Germline loops: CDR1 DFQATT, CDR2 SNEGSKA (reference sequence). The CDR3 runs 11 residues. The ends were cut back, 6 bases at V and 1 base at J, with 6 bases in the middle. CDR3 in amino acids: CSARENTEAFF. CDR3 bases: TGCAGTGCACGGGAGAACACTGAAGCTTTCTTT.

The chain carries TRBV15 and TRBJ2-3, with 13 positions matching TRBD2. J lost 1 base, V lost 1 base, and 5 bases had no gene match. Germline CDR1 is LNHNV and CDR2 is YYDKDF (reference sequence). The CDR3 consists of 18 residues. The CDR3 protein is CATSRALGLAGGTDTQYF. In nucleotides, the CDR3 is TGTGCCACCAGCAGAGCACTTGGACTAGCGGGGGGCACAGATACGCAGTATTTT.

V gene TRBV6-5 combines with J gene TRBJ1-5; no firm D call. The CDR3 is 13 amino acids. V lost 6 bases, J lost 4 bases, and 10 bases lay in between. CDR1 and CDR2 (germline): MNHEY, SVGAGI. The CDR3 sequence is CASRRTGNQPQHF. Written as DNA, the CDR3 is TGTGCCAGCAGGAGGACTGGAAATCAGCCCCAGCATTTT.

In its sample, this clone was seen once. This rearrangement joins TRBV20-1 to TRBJ1-2; D is unresolved. Germline lookup yields CDR1 DFQATT and CDR2 SNEGSKA (reference sequence). This CDR3 has 11 residues. Trimming took off 6 bases at V and 4 bases at J, with 9 bases between the two ends. CDR3 amino acids: CSASGFYGYTF. As DNA, the CDR3 is TGCAGTGCGTCGGGATTCTATGGCTACACCTTC.

J is TRBJ2-7 and V is TRBV12-5; 10 bases line up with TRBD1. The CDR3 has 14 residues. CDR1 and CDR2 from the germline V gene are LGHNT and FRNRAP. J gave up 2 bases and V 3 bases, and 1 base lay outside the gene matches. The CDR3 region is CASGFGQGAYEQYF. Here the CDR3 DNA reads TGTGCTAGTGGTTTCGGACAGGGGGCCTACGAGCAGTACTTC.

The chain is built from TRBV5-4 and TRBJ2-2; the match to TRBD1 covers 8 bases. This CDR3 region has 16 residues. V was clipped by 4 bases and J by 1 base; unmatched bases: 6. CDR1 is SGHNT, CDR2 YYREEE, per germline (reference sequence). Written as DNA, the CDR3 is TGTGCCAGCAGCACTAGGGACAGGATGAACACCGGGGAGCTGTTTTTT. The encoded protein is CASSTRDRMNTGELFF.

This clone showed up just once. The chain has TRBV5-8 and TRBJ1-4, with TRBD1 identical over 9 bases. There are 16 residues in the CDR3. J gave up 7 bases and V 0 bases, and 7 bases lay outside the gene matches. CDR1 SGHTS and CDR2 YDEGEE come from the germline V gene. CDR3 coding DNA: TGTGCCAGCAGCTTGGCTCTACAGGGGGCGAGTGAAAAACTGTTTTTT. Amino acids: CASSLALQGASEKLFF.

The rearrangement links TRBV5-6 to TRBJ2-1; D call uncertain. Trimming stripped 0 bases from V and 8 bases from J, with 12 bases between. Germline loops: CDR1 SGHDT, CDR2 YYEEEE. This CDR3 is 14 amino acids long. DNA for the CDR3: TGTGCCAGCAGCTTGGTACTCAAACGCCATGAGCAGTTCTTC. It yields the protein CASSLVLKRHEQFF.

The chain carries TRBV7-2 and TRBJ2-7; D unclear. The ends were cut back, 4 bases at V and 2 bases at J, with 9 bases in the middle. This CDR3 has 13 amino acids. Germline CDR1 and CDR2: SGHTA and FQGNSA. The CDR3 here is CASSSTRTYEQYF. CDR3 DNA: TGTGCCAGCAGCTCCACTCGAACCTACGAGCAGTACTTC.

This chain connects TRBV6-6 to TRBJ2-7; perhaps TRBD2 as D (7 bases). The germline V gene has CDR1 MNHNY and CDR2 SVGAGI (reference sequence). This CDR3 has 14 amino acids. V was pared by 0 bases and J by 6 bases, with 12 bases between. CDR3 DNA: TGTGCCAGCAGTTACTCGAACGGGGGGCTCGAGCAGTACTTC. It translates to CASSYSNGGLEQYF.

The gene calls are TRBV5-1 and TRBJ1-2; TRBD1 agrees at 7 bases. Per germline, CDR1 SGHRS and CDR2 YFSETQ. With V trimmed by 3 bases and J by 7 bases, 15 bases remained unmatched. The CDR3 runs to 16 residues. CDR3 DNA: TGCGCCAGCAGCTCCGGTGGACAGGTTCACACGGGTGGCTACACCTTC. It translates to CASSSGGQVHTGGYTF.

The count of this clone is one. The chain couples TRBV5-1 to TRBJ1-1; no clear D. The CDR3 totals 13 residues. The V gene's germline CDR1 is SGHRS and CDR2 YFSETQ. V gave up 1 base and J gave up 4 bases, with 8 bases separating them. CDR3 residues: CASSLLPGTEAFF. As DNA, the CDR3 is TGCGCCAGCAGCTTGCTCCCGGGCACTGAAGCTTTCTTT.

The chain recombines TRBV7-2 with TRBJ1-6; D is undetermined. Trimming shortened V by 3 bases and J by 9 bases, and 6 bases separated the two germline ends. Germline CDR1 reads SGHTA; CDR2 reads FQGNSA. The CDR3 is 12 amino acids. CDR3 sequence: CASSFVSSPLHF. CDR3 nucleotides: TGTGCCAGCAGCTTCGTTTCTTCACCCCTCCACTTT.

This clone was detected once. V usage is TRBV25-1 and J usage is TRBJ2-2; tentative D call: TRBD1 (6 bases). V gave up 6 bases and J gave up 4 bases, with 18 bases separating them. Per germline, CDR1 MGHDK and CDR2 SYGVNS. The CDR3 sequence is 16 residues long. This chain's CDR3 is CASSRGLGRGTGELFF. In nucleotides, the CDR3 is TGTGCCAGCAGCCGAGGGCTAGGCAGGGGCACCGGGGAGCTGTTTTTT. Together with reference TRBV25-1 and TRBJ2-2, the CDR3 gives the full variable domain: EADIYQTPRYLVIGTGKKITLECSQTMGHDKMYWYQQDPGMELHLIHYSYGVNSTEKGDLSSESTVSRIRTEHFPLTLESARPSHTSQYLCASSRGLGRGTGELFFGEGSRLTVL.

The genes are TRBV27 and TRBJ1-5; 7 bases line up with TRBD1. Germline trimming cut 4 bases from V and 5 bases from J; bases unmatched to any gene: 5. The germline V gene encodes CDR1 MNHEY and CDR2 SMNVEV (reference sequence). The CDR3 sequence is 14 residues long. The CDR3 DNA follows: TGTGCCAGCAGTTCCAGGGGGTGGGATCAGCCCCAGCATTTT. Protein: CASSSRGWDQPQHF.

This rearrangement joins TRBV27 to TRBJ1-4, with 9 bases aligning to TRBD1. The CDR3 is 14 residues long. The V segment lost 7 bases and the J segment 6 bases; nucleotides outside the gene matches: 6. Germline V gene data show CDR1 as MNHEY and CDR2 as SMNVEV (reference sequence). CDR3 coding DNA: TGTGCCAGCACCCTGACAGGGGGTTATGAAAAACTGTTTTTT. Amino acid sequence: CASTLTGGYEKLFF.

The CDR3, as DNA: TGTGCCAGTAGTATAGGCCAGGGAGGGAACACTGAAGCTTTCTTT. Translation gives CASSIGQGGNTEAFF. This rearrangement joins TRBV19 to TRBJ1-1; maybe TRBD1 (5 bases). CDR3 length equals 15 residues. From germline, CDR1 is LNHDA and CDR2 SQIVND (reference sequence). V lost 1 base, J lost 1 base, and 10 bases lay in between.